This T cell receptor beta chain is from a study of metastatic and nonmetastatic thyroid tumors. For the study at large: The study looked at repertoires side by side in blood and in tumor or nodule tissue from malignant and benign thyroid patients.

This clone was observed at least ten times. The antigen is unknown. Study findings and constraints: Patients with malignant thyroid tumors reportedly had significantly higher TCR beta diversity than those with benign nodules, in blood and tumor.

CDR1 and CDR2 (germline): DFQATT, SNEGSKA (reference sequence). V trimming: 4 bases; J trimming: 4 bases; junction bases outside the gene matches: 6. The CDR3 runs to 15 residues. Patients underwent thyroid surgery, and none had received any treatment before it. Source study methods: Across clinicopathological groups, CDR3 differences served as the basis for building a distant-metastasis classifier for papillary thyroid cancer. TCRdb re-processed the PCR reads through MiXCR. These V and J calls derive from TCRdb rather than the authors' analysis. The sample has roughly 89,000 clones, 9.5% to 15% seen once.

The chain recombines TRBV20-1 with TRBJ2-1; 11 nucleotides align to TRBD2. The TCR sequence derives from a female donor with papillary thyroid cancer or a benign thyroid nodule (not recorded which). Some clones in this sample may be carry-over from other donors' samples. Sequenced material: tumor tissue. CDR3 nucleotides: TGCAGTGCTAAGAAGACTAGCGGGATTTACAATGAGCAGTTCTTC. Protein: CSAKKTSGIYNEQFF.